The source of this T cell receptor (beta chain) is a study of blood T cell repertoires in COVID-19. Study at large: Sites in the United States, Italy and Spain provided acute and convalescent COVID-19 samples. Sample material is recorded as cDNA or gDNA derived from T cells, B-cell-depleted T cells, or PBMCs.

In this sample, this clone turned up once. This CDR3 contains 13 residues. The junction had 11 bases not matched to a gene; V was cut back by 6 bases and J by 12 bases. Germline CDR1 reads KGHSH; CDR2 reads LQKENI. Profiled with immunoSEQ multiplex PCR; TCRdb holds only in-frame clones, not every one. Here the sample spans approximately 250,000 clones, about 80% being singletons. The sequence was collected from a woman between 45 and 65 years old with acute or convalescent COVID-19. The chain has TRBV18 and TRBJ1-5; TRBD1 matches at 7 bases. The sequencing input was peripheral blood. The CDR3 region is CASSFRDTGDQHF. The CDR3 DNA reads as TGTGCCAGCTCGTTCAGGGATACAGGGGACCAGCATTTT.